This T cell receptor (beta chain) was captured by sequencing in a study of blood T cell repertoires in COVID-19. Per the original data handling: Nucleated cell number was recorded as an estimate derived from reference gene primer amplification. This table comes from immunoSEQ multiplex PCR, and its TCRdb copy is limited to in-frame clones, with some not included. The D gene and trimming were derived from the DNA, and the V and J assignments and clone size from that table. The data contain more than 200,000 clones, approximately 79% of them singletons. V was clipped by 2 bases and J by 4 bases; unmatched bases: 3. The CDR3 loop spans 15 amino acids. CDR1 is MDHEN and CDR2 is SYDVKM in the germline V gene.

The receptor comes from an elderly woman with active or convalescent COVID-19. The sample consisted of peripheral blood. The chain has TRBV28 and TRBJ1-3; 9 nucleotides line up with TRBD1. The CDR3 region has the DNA TGTGCCAGCAGTTTAACCGGGACAGGGGGAAACACCATATATTTT. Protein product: CASSLTGTGGNTIYF.